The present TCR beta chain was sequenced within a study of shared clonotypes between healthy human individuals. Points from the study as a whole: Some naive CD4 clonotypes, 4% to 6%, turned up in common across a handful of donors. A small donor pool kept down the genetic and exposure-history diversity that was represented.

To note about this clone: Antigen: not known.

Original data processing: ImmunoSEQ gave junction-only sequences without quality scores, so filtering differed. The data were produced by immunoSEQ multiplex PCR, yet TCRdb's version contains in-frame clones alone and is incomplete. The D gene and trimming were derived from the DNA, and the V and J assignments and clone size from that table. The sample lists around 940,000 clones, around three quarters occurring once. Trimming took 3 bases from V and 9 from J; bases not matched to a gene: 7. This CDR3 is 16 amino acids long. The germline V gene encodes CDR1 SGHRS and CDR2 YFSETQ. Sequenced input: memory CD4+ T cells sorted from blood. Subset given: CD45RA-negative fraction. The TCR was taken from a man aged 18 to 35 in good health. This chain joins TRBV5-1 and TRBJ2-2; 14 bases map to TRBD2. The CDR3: CASSSTGTSGSRELFF. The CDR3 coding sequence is TGCGCCAGCAGCTCTACCGGGACTAGCGGGAGTAGGGAGCTGTTTTTT. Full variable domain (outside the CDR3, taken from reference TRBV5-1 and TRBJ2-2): KAGVTQTPRYLIKTRGQQVTLSCSPISGHRSVSWYQQTPGQGLQFLFEYFSETQRNKGNFPGRFSGRQFSNSRSEMNVSTLELGDSALYLCASSSTGTSGSRELFFGEGSRLTVL.